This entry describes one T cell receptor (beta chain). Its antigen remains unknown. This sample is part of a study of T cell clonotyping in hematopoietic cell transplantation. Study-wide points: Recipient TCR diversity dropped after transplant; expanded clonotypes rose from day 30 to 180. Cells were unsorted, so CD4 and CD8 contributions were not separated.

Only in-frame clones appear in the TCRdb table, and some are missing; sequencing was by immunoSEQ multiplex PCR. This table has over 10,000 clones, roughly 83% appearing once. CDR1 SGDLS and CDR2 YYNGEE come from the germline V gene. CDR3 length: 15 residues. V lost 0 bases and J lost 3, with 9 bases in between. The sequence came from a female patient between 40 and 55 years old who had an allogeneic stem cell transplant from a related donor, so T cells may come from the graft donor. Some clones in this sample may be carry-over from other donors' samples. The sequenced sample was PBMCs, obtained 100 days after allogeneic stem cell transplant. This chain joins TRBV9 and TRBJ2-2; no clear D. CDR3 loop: CASSVASAYTGELFF. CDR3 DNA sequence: TGTGCCAGCAGCGTAGCGTCAGCCTACACCGGGGAGCTGTTTTTT. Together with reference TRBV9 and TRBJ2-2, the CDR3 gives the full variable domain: DSGVTQTPKHLITATGQRVTLRCSPRSGDLSVYWYQQSLDQGLQFLIQYYNGEERAKGNILERFSAQQFPDLHSELNLSSLELGDSALYFCASSVASAYTGELFFGEGSRLTVL.